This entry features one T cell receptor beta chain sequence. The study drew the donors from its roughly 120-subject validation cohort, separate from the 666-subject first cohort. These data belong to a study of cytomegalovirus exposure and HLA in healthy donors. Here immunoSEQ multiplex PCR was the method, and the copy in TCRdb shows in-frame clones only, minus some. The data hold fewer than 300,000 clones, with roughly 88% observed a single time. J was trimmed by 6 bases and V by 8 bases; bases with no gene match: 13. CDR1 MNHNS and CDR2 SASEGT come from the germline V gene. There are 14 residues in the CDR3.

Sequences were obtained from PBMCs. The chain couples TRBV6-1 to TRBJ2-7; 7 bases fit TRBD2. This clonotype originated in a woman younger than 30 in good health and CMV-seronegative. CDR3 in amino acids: CASRIRGSRGEQYF. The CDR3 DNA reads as TGTGCCAGCCGAATTCGCGGGAGTAGAGGCGAGCAGTACTTC.